The 25 T cell receptor beta chains listed next were all sequenced from one sample in a study of OX40 agonist ivuxolimab in advanced cancers. The protocol was immunoSEQ multiplex PCR, while the TCRdb copy is restricted to in-frame clones and leaves out a portion. Of around 70,000 clones listed, more than 70% are singletons. This material consisted of CD4+ or CD8+ T cells sorted from blood, taken in a trial of the OX40 agonist ivuxolimab. These receptors came from an adult with an advanced solid tumor such as melanoma, head and neck, liver or kidney cancer.

The chain uses TRBV11-1 and TRBJ2-7; D might be TRBD2 (6 bases). Trimming cost V 5 bases and J 2 bases, with 16 bases left between them. This CDR3 contains 15 residues. Germline-derived CDR1 and CDR2 are SGHAT and FQDESV (reference sequence). The CDR3 spells CASSPRGGDPYEQYF. The CDR3 DNA reads TGTGCCAGCAGCCCCCGAGGAGGGGACCCCTACGAGCAGTACTTC.

V usage is TRBV7-8 and J usage is TRBJ1-1, with TRBD1 identical over 7 bases. The CDR3 is 18 residues long. J lost 0 bases, V lost 5 bases, and 15 bases had no gene match. Germline V CDR1 and CDR2: SGHVS, FQNEAQ. CDR3 bases: TGTGCCAGCAGCCGACAGGGAGGACCCCCTTCAATGAACACTGAAGCTTTCTTT. Its protein is CASSRQGGPPSMNTEAFF.

In regard to this clone: With a much larger clone just one base away, this may be a read error. This rearrangement joins TRBV4-1 to TRBJ2-3; D gene ambiguous. The V end lost 0 bases, the J end lost 4 bases, and 8 bases lay between the germline ends. The germline V gene has CDR1 MGHRA and CDR2 YSYEKL. The CDR3 contains 14 residues. CDR3 sequence reads: CASSQDRNADTQYF. In DNA form, the CDR3 reads TGCGCCAGCAGCCAAGATCGAAACGCAGATACGCAGTATTTT.

The rearrangement uses TRBV19 and TRBJ2-7, with 9 bases matching TRBD1. Germline CDR1 reads LNHDA; CDR2 reads SQIVND (reference sequence). Germline trimming cut 3 bases from V and 5 bases from J; bases unmatched to any gene: 14. The CDR3 extends over 17 amino acids. This chain's CDR3 is CASSIGSVSDRGHEQYF. The CDR3 DNA reads TGTGCCAGTAGTATTGGCTCTGTATCGGACAGGGGTCACGAGCAGTACTTC.

This chain links TRBV19 with TRBJ1-5; TRBD1 aligns across 7 bases. The CDR3 loop spans 13 amino acids. CDR1 is LNHDA and CDR2 is SQIVND in the germline V gene (reference sequence). The V and J ends lost 4 bases and 7 bases, in that order; junction bases with no gene match: 4. CDR3 bases: TGTGCCAGTAGTACACAGGGGCGGCAGCCCCAGCATTTT. Protein: CASSTQGRQPQHF.

This clone has only one observation. The CDR3 DNA reads TGTGCCAGCAGCCCAAACGGGGCTGATACGCAGTATTTT. As protein: CASSPNGADTQYF. J is TRBJ2-3 and V is TRBV11-1, with D perhaps assigned TRBD1 or TRBD2 (5 bases each). The CDR3 spans 13 residues. The ends were cut back, 5 bases at V and 6 bases at J, with 12 bases in the middle. CDR1 SGHAT and CDR2 FQDESV come from the germline V gene (reference sequence).

This clone was observed a handful of times. This sequence joins TRBV27 and TRBJ1-2; no definite D call. This CDR3 is 12 amino acids long. Per germline, CDR1 MNHEY and CDR2 SMNVEV (reference sequence). Between the trimmed V and J ends, which lost 5 bases and 0 bases, there was a span of 4 bases. The chain's CDR3 is CASSGPNYGYTF. The DNA for the CDR3 is TGTGCCAGCAGTGGCCCTAACTATGGCTACACCTTC.

The chain uses TRBV7-3 and TRBJ2-5, with 10 bases that match TRBD1. V lost 5 bases and J lost 1; bases outside the gene matches: 4. The germline V gene has CDR1 SGHTA and CDR2 FQGTGA. The CDR3 covers 15 residues. The CDR3 loop is CASSQRQGAQETQYF. CDR3 DNA sequence: TGTGCCAGCAGCCAACGACAGGGGGCCCAAGAGACCCAGTACTTC.

The genes are TRBV10-3 and TRBJ2-6; D call uncertain. CDR1 and CDR2 from the germline V gene are ENHRY and SYGVKD. V was trimmed by 1 base and J by 0 bases, leaving 10 bases between them. The CDR3 is made up of 17 amino acids. The CDR3 sequence is CAISEFPGSSGANVLTF. DNA of the CDR3: TGTGCCATCAGTGAGTTTCCTGGCAGCTCTGGGGCCAACGTCCTGACTTTC.

The chain joins TRBV7-3 to TRBJ2-2; the D is unclear. V was clipped by 4 bases and J by 7 bases, with 10 bases between them. CDR3 length equals 13 residues. Looked up from germline, CDR1 is SGHTA and CDR2 is FQGTGA. CDR3 loop: CASSSPIDGELFF. The DNA of the CDR3 is TGTGCCAGCAGCTCTCCTATCGACGGGGAGCTGTTTTTT.

The V gene is TRBV6-5, the J gene TRBJ1-1; D is uncertain. V gave up 5 bases and J gave up 9 bases, with 10 bases separating them. This CDR3 has 11 amino acids. Germline lookup yields CDR1 MNHEY and CDR2 SVGAGI. CDR3 in DNA: TGTGCCAGCAGTCCGGTTGGTCAAGCTTTCTTT. Translating it yields CASSPVGQAFF.

J is TRBJ2-5 and V is TRBV29-1, with 7 bases that match TRBD1. The length of the CDR3 is 16 residues. V trimming: 4 bases; J trimming: 2 bases; junction bases outside the gene matches: 13. Germline V CDR1 and CDR2: SQVTM, ANQGSEA. For the CDR3, the DNA is TGCAGCGTTGGTAAGGGGGCCCGCCGAAGACAAGAGACCCAGTACTTC. Encoded protein: CSVGKGARRRQETQYF.

The chain carries TRBV7-9 and TRBJ1-4; no clear D gene. CDR3 length: 15 residues. Germline lookup yields CDR1 SEHNR and CDR2 FQNEAQ (reference sequence). Trimming left V 3 bases short and J 0 bases short, with 8 bases between. The CDR3 region has the DNA TGTGCCAGCAGCTTGTCACAGTCAACTAATGAAAAACTGTTTTTT. This gives the protein CASSLSQSTNEKLFF.

The CDR3 loop reads CASSLGGWTVYTDYGYTF. The CDR3 DNA reads as TGTGCCAGCAGCTTAGGGGGGTGGACGGTATATACGGACTATGGCTACACCTTC. The V gene is TRBV7-8, the J gene TRBJ1-2; D is perhaps TRBD1 (5 bases). Germline V gene lookup returns CDR1 SGHVS and CDR2 FQNEAQ. Trimming left V 1 base short and J 3 bases short, with 21 bases between. The CDR3 runs 18 residues.

The chain employs TRBV6-6 and TRBJ1-6; D may be TRBD1 (5 bases). This CDR3 comprises 14 residues. V was shortened by 6 bases and J by 7 bases, with 13 bases between the two germline ends. Germline loops: CDR1 MNHNY, CDR2 SVGAGI (reference sequence). CDR3: CASRIRDPNSPLHF. The CDR3 DNA follows: TGTGCCAGCAGGATCCGGGACCCAAATTCACCCCTCCACTTT.

The rearrangement uses TRBV11-1 and TRBJ2-1; 11 bases are a match to TRBD2. Per germline, CDR1 SGHAT and CDR2 FQDESV (reference sequence). With V trimmed by 5 bases and J by 3 bases, 3 bases remained unmatched. The CDR3 spans 15 residues. The CDR3 spells CASSPTSGSYNEQFF. CDR3 DNA sequence: TGTGCCAGCAGCCCAACTAGCGGGAGCTACAATGAGCAGTTCTTC.

The gene calls are TRBV30 and TRBJ2-2, with D perhaps being TRBD1 or TRBD2 (5 bases each). The V gene lost 6 bases and the J gene lost 5 bases, with 10 bases spanning the gap. This CDR3 has 12 amino acids. Germline lookup yields CDR1 GTSNPN and CDR2 SVGIG (reference sequence). This chain's CDR3 is CACYEGTGELFF. CDR3 DNA sequence: TGTGCCTGTTACGAGGGGACCGGGGAGCTGTTTTTT.

V gene TRBV4-1 combines with J gene TRBJ2-7, with 7 positions matching TRBD1. This CDR3 contains 16 residues. Losses at the gene ends were 1 base for V and 3 bases for J; bases not matched to a gene: 9. From germline, CDR1 is MGHRA and CDR2 YSYEKL. The CDR3 region is CASSQGVDRPLYEQYF. The CDR3 coding sequence is TGCGCCAGCAGCCAAGGTGTGGACAGGCCTCTCTACGAGCAGTACTTC.

This chain joins TRBV5-1 and TRBJ2-2; D uncertain. CDR3 length equals 14 residues. Germline V gene lookup returns CDR1 SGHRS and CDR2 YFSETQ. Trimming pared 4 bases from V and 1 base from J, leaving 8 bases between. CDR3 loop: CASSRTQNTGELFF. The CDR3 DNA follows: TGCGCCAGCAGCCGGACCCAGAACACCGGGGAGCTGTTTTTT.

The rearrangement uses TRBV30 and TRBJ1-2, with D tentatively TRBD1 (5 bases). V was clipped by 0 bases and J by 4 bases, with 9 bases between them. CDR1 GTSNPN and CDR2 SVGIG come from the germline V gene (reference sequence). This CDR3 region has 13 residues. In nucleotides, the CDR3 is TGTGCCTGGAGTGTCACAGGCGCCTATGGCTACACCTTC. It codes for CAWSVTGAYGYTF.

The gene calls are TRBV5-1 and TRBJ1-4; no clear D gene. Germline-derived CDR1 and CDR2 are SGHRS and YFSETQ. This CDR3 contains 14 residues. Trimming stripped 4 bases from V and 8 bases from J, with 15 bases between. The CDR3 DNA is TGCGCCAGCAGCCGTGGGTCAGTCGGGGAAAAACTGTTTTTT. The encoded protein is CASSRGSVGEKLFF. Full variable domain (outside the CDR3, taken from reference TRBV5-1 and TRBJ1-4): KAGVTQTPRYLIKTRGQQVTLSCSPISGHRSVSWYQQTPGQGLQFLFEYFSETQRNKGNFPGRFSGRQFSNSRSEMNVSTLELGDSALYLCASSRGSVGEKLFFGSGTQLSVL.

The J gene is TRBJ2-5, the V gene TRBV30; D gene uncertain. Germline values: CDR1 GTSNPN, CDR2 SVGIG (reference sequence). Trimming removed 0 bases from V and 5 bases from J, with 10 bases in between. The CDR3 spans 13 residues. This CDR3 reads CAWSVGFTETQYF. In DNA, the CDR3 is TGTGCCTGGAGTGTAGGCTTTACGGAGACCCAGTACTTC.

In its sample, this clone was seen once. The rearrangement joins TRBV19 to TRBJ2-3; tentatively, D is TRBD2 (5 bases). The V gene's germline CDR1 is LNHDA and CDR2 SQIVND (reference sequence). With 2 bases removed from V and 4 bases from J, the gap between germline ends came to 13 bases. There are 15 residues in the CDR3. The CDR3 nucleotides are TGTGCCAGTAGTATATCGGGGAGTCGGTCAGATACGCAGTATTTT. This sequence encodes CASSISGSRSDTQYF.

This clone was recorded once. The chain recombines TRBV2 with TRBJ2-3; TRBD2 matches at 10 bases. The ends lost 5 bases at V and 5 bases at J; junction bases unmatched: 7. The germline CDR1 and CDR2 sequences are SNHLY and FYNNEI. This CDR3 is 15 amino acids long. The CDR3 DNA is TGTGCCAGCAGTCTAGCGGGAGAGGGAGGAGATACGCAGTATTTT. This sequence encodes CASSLAGEGGDTQYF.

Details on this clone: Other DNA sequences from this sample encode an identical CDR3 as well. CDR3 residues: CASSQGQTYNSPLHF. The CDR3 region has the DNA TGTGCCAGCAGCCAGGGGCAGACCTATAATTCACCCCTCCACTTT. The chain joins TRBV14 to TRBJ1-6; possibly TRBD1 for D (5 bases). Per the germline V gene, CDR1 is SGHDN and CDR2 is FVKESK. This CDR3 has 15 residues. Deletions cut 3 bases from V and 2 bases from J, with 8 bases between. Based on the CDR3 plus reference TRBV14 and TRBJ1-6, the full variable domain is EAGVTQFPSHSVIEKGQTVTLRCDPISGHDNLYWYRRVMGKEIKFLLHFVKESKQDESGMPNNRFLAERTGGTYSTLKVQPAELEDSGVYFCASSQGQTYNSPLHFGNGTRLTVT.